The T cell receptor (beta chain) under discussion was sequenced for a study of blood T cell repertoires in COVID-19. Original processing notes: Using reference gene primer amplification, nucleated cell counts were estimated. Profiling relied on immunoSEQ multiplex PCR, and the TCRdb table lists in-frame clones only, not all of them. That table supplies the V and J calls and clone size; D and trimming were determined from the DNA. The data contain about 190,000 clones, roughly 80% of them singletons. This clone was counted a single time. The germline V gene has CDR1 LGHDT and CDR2 YNNKEL (reference sequence). The CDR3 has 16 amino acids. V was pared by 1 base and J by 4 bases, with 16 bases between.

The sequencing input was PBMCs or T cells enriched from blood (not recorded which). The rearrangement joins TRBV3-1 (or the pseudogene TRBV3-2) to TRBJ2-5, with D perhaps matching TRBD2 (7 bases). This clonotype was sampled from a young woman who had recovered from COVID-19. In DNA, the CDR3 is TGTGCCAGCAGCCAAGGGGGGGGCTCCCCTCGAGAGACCCAGTACTTC. Encoded protein: CASSQGGGSPRETQYF.